The TCR beta chain described here comes from a study of identical twins. One entry per CDR3 protein, called by TCRdb with MiXCR from the 5' RACE reads. The data contain 700,000 or so distinct CDR3 sequences, more than 6.5% of them seen just once; the ten biggest clones take up about 0.98%. Only a few counts were recorded for this clonotype. CDR3 length: 15 residues. Trimming took 1 base from V and 2 from J, leaving 12 bases between them. CDR1 LGHDT and CDR2 YNNKEL come from the germline V gene (reference sequence). The same sample was also studied in work on yellow fever vaccine responses in identical twins.

The sequencing input was PBMCs. V gene TRBV3-1 combines with J gene TRBJ2-7; TRBD1 is a possible D gene (6 bases). The origin of this receptor is a woman aged 18-29 years in good health. In DNA form, the CDR3 reads TGTGCCAGCAGCCAAGCTACAGGGAAGCCCTACGAGCAGTACTTC. Protein sequence: CASSQATGKPYEQYF.